This is a list of T cell receptor beta chains from one sample in a study of T-cell memory formation after mild COVID-19. MiXCR, run by TCRdb on the 5' RACE reads, gives a single entry per CDR3 protein. The sample lists roughly 62,000 distinct CDR3 sequences, 9% to 9.5% occurring once. Sequenced sample: PBMCs or a T cell subset sorted from them (not recorded which). These TCRs come from a man aged 18 to 29 who had mild COVID-19 (a few samples of this study predate the infection). Cell type and time point are not known. The CDR3 runs from the conserved cysteine through the conserved F or W. D genes are given only for firm matches. A row's size may be missing; if present it is once, few, many or a size class.

TRBV10-3	TRBD1	TRBJ1-1	few	CAISDDRDNTEAFF	TGTGCCATCAGTGATGACAGGGACAACACTGAAGCTTTCTTT
TRBV10-3	-	TRBJ2-6	-	CAISGTTSGANVLTF	TGTGCCATCAGTGGGACAACTTCTGGGGCCAACGTCCTGACTTTC
TRBV5-1	-	TRBJ2-1	many	CASSPTEGTNEQFF	TGCGCCAGCAGCCCCACTGAGGGGACGAATGAGCAGTTCTTC
TRBV18	-	TRBJ2-1	medium-sized	CASSEVRSYNEQFF	TGTGCCAGCTCGGAGGTCAGATCCTACAATGAGCAGTTCTTC
TRBV5-1	-	TRBJ1-4	few	CASSSNGPNEKLFF	TGCGCCAGCAGCTCTAACGGACCGAATGAAAAACTGTTTTTT
TRBV20-1	-	TRBJ2-5	-	CSARQGLSRGQYF	TGCAGTGCTAGGCAGGGACTCTCACGAGGCCAGTACTTC
TRBV11-1	TRBD1	TRBJ2-3	few	CASSLAGQGDTQYF	TGTGCCAGCAGCTTAGCTGGACAGGGGGATACGCAGTATTTT
TRBV6-6	-	TRBJ1-5	-	CASSPSGLQPQHF	TGTGCCAGCAGTCCATCAGGGTTACAGCCCCAGCATTTT
TRBV9	-	TRBJ2-1	many	CASSNHPGLSNEQFF	TGTGCCAGCAGCAACCACCCTGGACTATCCAATGAGCAGTTCTTC
TRBV5-1	TRBD2	TRBJ2-7	many	CATRRSSGGTYEQYF	TGCGCCACCCGGAGGAGCAGCGGGGGGACCTACGAGCAGTACTTC
TRBV7-2	TRBD1	TRBJ2-6	-	CATPGQGSSGANVLTF	TGTGCCACCCCGGGACAGGGGTCTTCTGGGGCCAACGTCCTGACTTTC
TRBV5-6	-	TRBJ2-6	-	CASSIGGISGANVLTF	TGTGCCAGCAGCATTGGCGGAATCTCTGGGGCCAACGTCCTGACTTTC
TRBV2	TRBD1	TRBJ2-1	-	CASTGDRGNEQFF	TGTGCCAGCACGGGGGACAGGGGGAATGAGCAGTTCTTC
TRBV11-2	-	TRBJ2-2	few	CASSPRTALNTGELFF	TGTGCCAGCAGCCCGCGGACGGCCCTTAACACCGGGGAGCTGTTTTTT
TRBV12-3/TRBV12-4	-	TRBJ2-5	-	CASSLRSGYQETQYF	TGTGCCAGCAGTTTAAGGTCAGGGTACCAAGAGACCCAGTACTTC
TRBV7-2	-	TRBJ2-2	many	CASSLLGANTGELFF	TGTGCCAGCAGCTTACTGGGCGCGAACACCGGGGAGCTGTTTTTT
TRBV29-1	TRBD1	TRBJ2-2	many	CSVEGDRVTGELFF	TGCAGCGTTGAAGGGGACAGGGTCACCGGGGAGCTGTTTTTT
TRBV7-2	-	TRBJ1-1	-	CASSLGASGGTEAFF	TGTGCCAGCAGCCTTGGTGCGTCGGGCGGAACTGAAGCTTTCTTT
TRBV2	-	TRBJ2-5	few	CASSEAGRMHQETQYF	TGTGCCAGCAGTGAAGCCGGCAGGATGCACCAAGAGACCCAGTACTTC
TRBV7-2	TRBD2	TRBJ2-1	many	CASRVLAGNEQFF	TGTGCCAGCAGAGTCCTAGCGGGAAATGAGCAGTTCTTC
TRBV12-3/TRBV12-4	-	TRBJ1-1	few	CASSLMGYEAFF	TGTGCCAGCAGTTTAATGGGGTATGAAGCTTTCTTT
TRBV20-1	TRBD1	TRBJ1-2	-	CSVGTAGNYGYTF	TGCAGTGTCGGGACAGCCGGCAACTATGGCTACACCTTC
TRBV7-2	TRBD2	TRBJ2-3	many	CASSPRLATDTQYF	TGTGCCAGCAGCCCGAGACTAGCGACAGATACGCAGTATTTT
TRBV5-1	-	TRBJ1-1	-	CASSSSGYTEAFF	TGCGCCAGCAGCTCCTCAGGGTACACTGAAGCTTTCTTT
TRBV5-5	-	TRBJ1-1	-	CASSSGPPGGTEAFF	TGTGCCAGCAGCTCGGGACCCCCGGGGGGCACTGAAGCTTTCTTT
TRBV3-1	-	TRBJ2-4	-	CASSQGGVWTDQYF	TGTGCCAGCAGCCAAGGGGGGGTGTGGACAGATCAGTACTTC
TRBV15	TRBD2	TRBJ2-1	-	CATSREGSTSGGTEQFF	TGTGCCACCAGCAGAGAGGGGTCCACTAGCGGGGGGACTGAGCAGTTCTTC
TRBV6-1	TRBD2	TRBJ2-3	-	CASSEATSGGADTQYF	TGTGCCAGCAGTGAAGCTACTAGCGGGGGGGCAGATACGCAGTATTTT
TRBV21-1	-	TRBJ2-7	many	CASIDSRDRETIMTEVRSVNEQYF	TGTGCCAGCATCGATTCCCGGGACAGGGAGACTATAATGACCGAAGTAAGATCTGTTAACGAGCAGTACTTC
TRBV5-1	-	TRBJ2-3	many	CASSLEGGLSTDTQYF	TGCGCCAGCAGCTTGGAAGGAGGCCTGAGCACAGATACGCAGTATTTT
TRBV18	-	TRBJ2-3	many	CASSPRTVATDTQYF	TGTGCCAGCTCACCCCGGACAGTAGCCACAGATACGCAGTATTTT
TRBV12-3/TRBV12-4	-	TRBJ2-2	few	CASSFLGGTGELFF	TGTGCCAGCAGTTTCCTTGGGGGCACCGGGGAGCTGTTTTTT
TRBV11-2	-	TRBJ1-6	few	CASSFHYPPRALHF	TGTGCCAGCAGCTTCCATTACCCGCCCCGGGCCCTCCACTTT
TRBV5-1	-	TRBJ1-2	many	CASRPLDSYGYTF	TGCGCCAGCAGGCCTCTGGACAGCTATGGCTACACCTTC
TRBV12-3/TRBV12-4	TRBD1	TRBJ1-4	few	CASTLTGVGEKLFF	TGTGCCAGCACCCTGACAGGGGTTGGTGAAAAACTGTTTTTT